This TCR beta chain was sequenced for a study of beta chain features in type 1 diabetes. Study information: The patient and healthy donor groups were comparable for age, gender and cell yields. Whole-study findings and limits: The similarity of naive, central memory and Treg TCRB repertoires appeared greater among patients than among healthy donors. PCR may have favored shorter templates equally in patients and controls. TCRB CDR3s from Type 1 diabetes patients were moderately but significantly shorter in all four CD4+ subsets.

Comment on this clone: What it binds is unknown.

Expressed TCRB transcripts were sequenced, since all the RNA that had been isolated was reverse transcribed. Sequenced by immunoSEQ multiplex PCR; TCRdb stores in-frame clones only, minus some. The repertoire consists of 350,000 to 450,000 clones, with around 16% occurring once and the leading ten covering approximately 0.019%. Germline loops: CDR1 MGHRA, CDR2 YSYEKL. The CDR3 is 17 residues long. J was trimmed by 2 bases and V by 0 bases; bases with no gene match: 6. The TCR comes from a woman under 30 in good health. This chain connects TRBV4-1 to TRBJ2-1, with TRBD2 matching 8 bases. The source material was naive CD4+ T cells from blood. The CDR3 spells CASSQDAAAGAYNEQFF. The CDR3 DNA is TGCGCCAGCAGCCAAGATGCTGCAGCGGGAGCCTACAATGAGCAGTTCTTC.